This paragraph covers one T cell receptor (beta chain) sequence. Authors' methods: Reference gene primer amplification gave estimated nucleated cell counts. Generated by immunoSEQ multiplex PCR, the TCRdb table keeps only in-frame clones and is missing some. V and J calls and clone size are copied from that table; D and trimming were computed from the DNA. This sample yields 90,000 to 150,000 clones, of which around 85% are seen a single time; about 2.5% belongs to the top ten. These data belong to a study of blood T cell repertoires in COVID-19. The V gene end was trimmed by 5 bases and the J gene end by 9 bases; junction bases not matched to a gene: 5. Germline V gene lookup returns CDR1 SGHVS and CDR2 FNYEAQ. CDR3 length equals 13 residues.

The sequence derives from a man aged 50-59 years with acute or convalescent COVID-19. The chain recombines TRBV7-6 with TRBJ2-2, with 8 bases matching TRBD2. Sequenced input: peripheral blood. For the CDR3, the DNA is TGTGCCAGCAGCCGCGGGGGGATCAGGGAGCTGTTTTTT. Translating it yields CASSRGGIRELFF.